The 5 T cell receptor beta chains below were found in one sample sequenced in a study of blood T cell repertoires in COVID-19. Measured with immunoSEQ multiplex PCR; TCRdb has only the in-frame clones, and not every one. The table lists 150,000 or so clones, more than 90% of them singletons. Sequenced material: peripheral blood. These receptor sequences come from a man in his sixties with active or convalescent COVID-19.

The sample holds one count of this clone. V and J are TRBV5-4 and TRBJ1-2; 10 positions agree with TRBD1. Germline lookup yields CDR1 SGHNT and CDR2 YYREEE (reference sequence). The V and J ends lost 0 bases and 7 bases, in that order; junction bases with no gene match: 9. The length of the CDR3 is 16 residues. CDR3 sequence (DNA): TGTGCCAGCAGCTTGGCCAGGGACAGGGGTAGGGGTGGCTACACCTTC. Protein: CASSLARDRGRGGYTF.

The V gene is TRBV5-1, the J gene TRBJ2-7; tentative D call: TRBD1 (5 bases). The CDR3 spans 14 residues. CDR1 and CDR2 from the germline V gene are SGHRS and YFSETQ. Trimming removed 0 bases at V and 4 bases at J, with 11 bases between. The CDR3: CASSLEGDFYEQYF. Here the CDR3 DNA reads TGCGCCAGCAGCTTGGAAGGGGATTTTTACGAGCAGTACTTC.

The CDR3 is CASREIGTTLISYEQYF. The CDR3 coding sequence is TGTGCCAGCAGAGAGATCGGGACTACTCTAATCTCCTACGAGCAGTACTTC. The V and J genes are TRBV2 and TRBJ2-7, with 7 bases that match TRBD2. Germline CDR1 reads SNHLY; CDR2 reads FYNNEI. The CDR3 is made up of 17 amino acids. With V trimmed by 6 bases and J by 0 bases, 14 bases remained unmatched.

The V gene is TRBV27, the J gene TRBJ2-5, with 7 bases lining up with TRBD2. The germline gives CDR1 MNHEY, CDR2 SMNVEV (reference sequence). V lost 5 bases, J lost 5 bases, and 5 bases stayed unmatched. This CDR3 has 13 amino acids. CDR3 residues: CASSAWGGETQYF. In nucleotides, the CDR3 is TGTGCCAGCAGTGCCTGGGGGGGGGAGACCCAGTACTTC.

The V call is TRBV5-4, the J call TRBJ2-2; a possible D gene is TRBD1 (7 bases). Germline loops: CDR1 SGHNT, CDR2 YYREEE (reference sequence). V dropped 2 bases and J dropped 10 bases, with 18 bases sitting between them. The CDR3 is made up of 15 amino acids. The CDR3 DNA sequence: TGTGCCAGCAGCTTCCCGGGAGCAGGGGGATCGGAGCTGTTTTTT. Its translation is CASSFPGAGGSELFF.